Listed below are T cell receptor beta chains from one sample, sequenced in a study of blood T cell repertoires in COVID-19. Repertoires were generated with immunoSEQ multiplex PCR, while TCRdb's copy carries only in-frame clones and drops some. The sample has hundreds of thousands of clones, more than 80% seen once; the top ten hold 2.4%. The sequencing input was PBMCs or T cells enriched from blood (not recorded which). The source is a young woman who had recovered from COVID-19. Each CDR3 is given with its conserved first and last residue. The order of the fields is D gene, clone size, V gene, J gene, CDR3 protein, CDR3 DNA. D genes are given only for firm matches. The size of a clone is reported for some rows only, either as once, few or many, or as a class for expanded clones.

-	-	TRBV28	TRBJ1-3	CASSPGNSGNTIYF	TGTGCCAGCAGTCCAGGGAACTCTGGAAACACCATATATTTT
-	-	TRBV7-9	TRBJ1-1	CASSLDGGEAFF	TGTGCCAGCAGCTTAGATGGCGGAGAAGCTTTCTTT
-	-	TRBV3-1/TRBV3-2	TRBJ1-1	CASSQGQGKITEAFF	TGTGCCAGCAGCCAAGGGCAGGGGAAAATCACTGAAGCTTTCTTT
-	-	TRBV9	TRBJ2-7	CASSVDVERGYEQYF	TGTGCCAGCAGCGTAGATGTGGAAAGGGGCTACGAGCAGTACTTC
TRBD1	-	TRBV15	TRBJ1-6	CATSRVRGLNSPLHF	TGTGCCACCAGCAGAGTTAGGGGGCTGAATTCACCCCTCCACTTT
TRBD2	once	TRBV3-1/TRBV3-2	TRBJ2-5	CASSQGTSGGAETQYF	TGTGCCAGCAGCCAAGGTACTAGCGGGGGGGCCGAGACCCAGTACTTC
-	-	TRBV28	TRBJ2-7	CASSLPKGQFYEQYF	TGTGCCAGCAGTCTACCCAAGGGGCAGTTCTACGAGCAGTACTTC
TRBD2	-	TRBV5-1	TRBJ2-3	CASSQSSGGRTDTQYF	TGCGCCAGCAGCCAATCTAGCGGGGGCCGCACAGATACGCAGTATTTT
-	-	TRBV27	TRBJ1-1	CASEGGTVLTEAFF	TGTGCCAGCGAGGGGGGGACTGTCCTCACTGAAGCTTTCTTT
TRBD2	-	TRBV3-1/TRBV3-2	TRBJ2-5	CASSRLAGGAETQYF	TGTGCCAGCAGTCGACTAGCGGGGGGCGCGGAGACCCAGTACTTC
TRBD2	-	TRBV10-2	TRBJ2-7	CASSGSGGAYEQYF	TGCGCCAGCAGTGGAAGCGGGGGGGCCTACGAGCAGTACTTC
-	-	TRBV5-1	TRBJ2-1	CASSLALSGGINEQFF	TGCGCCAGCAGCTTGGCTCTATCTGGGGGGATAAATGAGCAGTTCTTC
-	-	TRBV4-2	TRBJ1-6	CASSLREGMGNSPLHF	TGTGCCAGCAGCCTACGGGAGGGTATGGGGAATTCACCCCTCCACTTT
TRBD1	-	TRBV10-3	TRBJ2-3	CAIRGETGGALNTQYF	TGTGCCATCAGGGGAGAGACAGGGGGCGCGTTAAATACGCAGTATTTT
TRBD1	-	TRBV3-1/TRBV3-2	TRBJ1-2	CASSQRGGSYGYTF	TGTGCCAGCAGCCAAAGAGGGGGCAGCTATGGCTACACCTTC
TRBD2	-	TRBV28	TRBJ2-3	CASSLGTSGGTDTQYF	TGTGCCAGCAGTTTAGGGACTAGCGGGGGCACAGATACGCAGTATTTT
-	-	TRBV11-2	TRBJ1-1	CASSLDRGQMNTEAFF	TGTGCCAGCAGCTTAGATAGGGGACAAATGAACACTGAAGCTTTCTTT
-	-	TRBV12-3/TRBV12-4	TRBJ2-7	CASSPRVQSEQYF	TGTGCCAGCAGTCCCAGGGTCCAGTCCGAGCAGTACTTC
-	once	TRBV21-1	TRBJ1-2	CASRSPPRTGQPRDGYTF	TGTGCCAGCAGATCTCCCCCCCGGACAGGGCAACCCCGTGATGGCTACACCTTC
-	-	TRBV7-2	TRBJ1-4	CASSARGTINEKLFF	TGTGCCAGCAGCGCCCGTGGCACAATTAATGAAAAACTGTTTTTT
TRBD1	-	TRBV4-1	TRBJ2-7	CASSPTGTVSYEQYF	TGCGCCAGCAGCCCCACCGGGACAGTATCCTACGAGCAGTACTTC
TRBD2	-	TRBV2	TRBJ2-2	CASSTRPLYREAAGGGTGELFF	TGTGCCAGCAGTACGCGGCCCCTTTACAGGGAGGCGGCGGGGGGGGGCACCGGGGAGCTGTTTTTT
-	-	TRBV5-1	TRBJ1-1	CASSGGGTEAFF	TGCGCCAGCAGCGGGGGCGGCACTGAAGCTTTCTTT
-	-	TRBV4-1	TRBJ1-1	CASSQELEAFF	TGCGCCAGCAGCCAAGAACTAGAAGCTTTCTTT
TRBD2	-	TRBV9	TRBJ2-5	CASSRGGAGETQYF	TGTGCCAGCAGCCGCGGGGGGGCGGGAGAGACCCAGTACTTC
TRBD2	-	TRBV24-1	TRBJ2-2	CATSDRTSGWGELFF	TGTGCCACCAGTGATCGGACTAGCGGTTGGGGGGAGCTGTTTTTT
-	-	TRBV6-5	TRBJ1-2	CASTSTGSGYTF	TGTGCCAGCACCTCTACGGGATCTGGCTACACCTTC
-	-	TRBV29-1	TRBJ1-1	CSVEGVTGTEAFF	TGCAGCGTTGAAGGGGTGACGGGAACCGAAGCTTTCTTT
TRBD2	-	TRBV28	TRBJ2-7	CASTRTRSYEQYF	TGTGCCAGCACCCGGACTAGATCCTACGAGCAGTACTTC
TRBD1	-	TRBV2	TRBJ1-5	CASSFTGGSNQPQHF	TGTGCCAGCAGTTTTACAGGGGGGAGCAATCAGCCCCAGCATTTT
-	-	TRBV10-2	TRBJ2-7	CASSEFGGSYEQYF	TGCGCCAGCAGTGAGTTCGGGGGCTCCTACGAGCAGTACTTC
-	-	TRBV28	TRBJ2-2	CASSLWAGSVAGELFF	TGTGCCAGCAGTTTATGGGCAGGGTCAGTCGCCGGGGAGCTGTTTTTT
-	-	TRBV18	TRBJ1-1	CASSTGGVRTEAFF	TGTGCCAGCTCAACTGGGGGGGTAAGAACTGAAGCTTTCTTT
-	-	TRBV6-5	TRBJ1-1	CASSSLGGEDFNEAFF	TGTGCCAGCAGTTCGCTTGGGGGGGAGGACTTCAACGAAGCTTTCTTT
TRBD2	-	TRBV6-1	TRBJ2-3	CASSARTSGATDTQYF	TGTGCCAGCAGTGCCCGGACTAGCGGGGCCACAGATACGCAGTATTTT
TRBD1	-	TRBV2	TRBJ1-6	CASAVPGTANSPLHF	TGTGCCAGCGCCGTACCCGGGACAGCAAATTCACCCCTCCACTTT
TRBD1	-	TRBV5-1	TRBJ1-2	CASSSGTGSGYTF	TGCGCCAGCAGCTCCGGGACAGGGAGCGGCTACACCTTC
-	many	TRBV7-8	TRBJ1-5	CASSLQGPEANQPQHF	TGTGCCAGCAGCTTACAGGGGCCTGAGGCAAATCAGCCCCAGCATTTT
-	-	TRBV27	TRBJ2-7	CASSLEAGEPYEQYF	TGTGCCAGCAGTTTAGAAGCTGGGGAGCCCTACGAGCAGTACTTC
TRBD2	-	TRBV4-1	TRBJ2-7	CASSQDRGGSYEQYF	TGCGCCAGCAGCCAAGATCGGGGGGGCTCCTACGAGCAGTACTTC
TRBD2	-	TRBV5-1	TRBJ2-1	CASSLEGLGSYNEQFF	TGCGCCAGCAGCTTGGAGGGACTAGGGTCCTACAATGAGCAGTTCTTC